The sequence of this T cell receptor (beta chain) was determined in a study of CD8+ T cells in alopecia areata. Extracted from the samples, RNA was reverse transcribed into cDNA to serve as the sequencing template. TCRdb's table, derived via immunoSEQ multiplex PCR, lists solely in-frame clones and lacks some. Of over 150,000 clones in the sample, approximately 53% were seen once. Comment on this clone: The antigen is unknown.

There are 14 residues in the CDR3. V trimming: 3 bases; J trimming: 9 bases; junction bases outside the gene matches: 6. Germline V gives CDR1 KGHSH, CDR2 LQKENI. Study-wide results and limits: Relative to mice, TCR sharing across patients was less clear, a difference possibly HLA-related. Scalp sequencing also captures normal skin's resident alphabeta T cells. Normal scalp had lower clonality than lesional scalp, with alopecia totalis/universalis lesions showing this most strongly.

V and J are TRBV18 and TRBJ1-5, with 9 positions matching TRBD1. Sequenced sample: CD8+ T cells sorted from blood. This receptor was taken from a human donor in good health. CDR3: CASSPDRGERPQHF. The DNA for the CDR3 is TGTGCCAGCTCACCCGACAGGGGGGAACGGCCCCAGCATTTT.